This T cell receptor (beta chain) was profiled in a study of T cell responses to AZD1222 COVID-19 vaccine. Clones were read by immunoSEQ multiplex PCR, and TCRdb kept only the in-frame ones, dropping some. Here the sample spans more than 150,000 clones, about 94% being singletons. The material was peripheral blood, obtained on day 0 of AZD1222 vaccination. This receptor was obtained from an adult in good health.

CDR3 DNA sequence: TGTGCCAGCAGCCGGCGGGGGGGGACCAATCAGCCCCAGCATTTT. This encodes CASSRRGGTNQPQHF. The chain is built from TRBV13 and TRBJ1-5; weak D call: TRBD1 (5 bases). With 5 bases removed from V and 3 bases from J, the gap between germline ends came to 14 bases. Germline V CDR1 and CDR2: PRHDT, FYEKMQ (reference sequence). This CDR3 contains 15 residues.